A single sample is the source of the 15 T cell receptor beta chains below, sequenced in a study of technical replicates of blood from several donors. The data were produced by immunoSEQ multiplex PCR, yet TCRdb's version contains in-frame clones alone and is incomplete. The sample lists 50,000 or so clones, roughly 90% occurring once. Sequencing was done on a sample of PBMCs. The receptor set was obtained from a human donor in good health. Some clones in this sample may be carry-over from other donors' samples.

The CDR3 is CASSFNGGDTEAFF. CDR3 bases: TGCGCCAGCAGCTTTAATGGGGGGGACACTGAAGCTTTCTTT. The genes are TRBV5-1 and TRBJ1-1, with D perhaps matching TRBD1 (5 bases). V shed 2 bases and J shed 3 bases, with 11 bases lying between them. The germline V gene encodes CDR1 SGHRS and CDR2 YFSETQ. The CDR3 has 14 amino acids.

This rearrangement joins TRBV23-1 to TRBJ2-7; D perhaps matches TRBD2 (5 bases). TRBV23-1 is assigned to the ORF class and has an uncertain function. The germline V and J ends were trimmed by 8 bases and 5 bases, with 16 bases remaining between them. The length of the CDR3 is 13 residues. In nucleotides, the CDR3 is TGCGCCAGCCGTGGTGAGGGTGGCCACGAGCAGTACTTC. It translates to CASRGEGGHEQYF.

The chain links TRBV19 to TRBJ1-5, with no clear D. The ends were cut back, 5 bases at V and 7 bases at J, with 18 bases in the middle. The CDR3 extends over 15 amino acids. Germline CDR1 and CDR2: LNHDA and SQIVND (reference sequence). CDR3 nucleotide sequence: TGTGCCAGTAGTGCCTGGGCGGGTACTAACCAGCCCCAGCATTTT. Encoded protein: CASSAWAGTNQPQHF.

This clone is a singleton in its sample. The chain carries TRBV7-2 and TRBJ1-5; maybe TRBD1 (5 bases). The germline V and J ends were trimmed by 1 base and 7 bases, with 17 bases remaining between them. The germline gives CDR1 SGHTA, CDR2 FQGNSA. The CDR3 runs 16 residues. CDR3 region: CASSLGSRQKGQPQHF. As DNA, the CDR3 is TGTGCCAGCAGCTTAGGGTCACGACAGAAAGGACAGCCCCAGCATTTT.

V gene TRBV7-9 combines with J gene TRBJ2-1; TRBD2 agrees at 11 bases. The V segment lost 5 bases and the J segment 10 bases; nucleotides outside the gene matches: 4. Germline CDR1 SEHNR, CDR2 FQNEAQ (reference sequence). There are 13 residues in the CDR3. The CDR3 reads CASSPRLAGEQFF. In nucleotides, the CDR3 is TGTGCCAGCAGCCCAAGACTAGCGGGGGAGCAGTTCTTC.

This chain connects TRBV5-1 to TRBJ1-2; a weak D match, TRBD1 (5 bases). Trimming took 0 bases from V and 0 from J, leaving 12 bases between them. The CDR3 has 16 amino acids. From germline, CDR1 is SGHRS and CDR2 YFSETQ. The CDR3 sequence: CASSLDRPTPNYGYTF. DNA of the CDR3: TGCGCCAGCAGCTTGGACAGGCCAACTCCTAACTATGGCTACACCTTC.

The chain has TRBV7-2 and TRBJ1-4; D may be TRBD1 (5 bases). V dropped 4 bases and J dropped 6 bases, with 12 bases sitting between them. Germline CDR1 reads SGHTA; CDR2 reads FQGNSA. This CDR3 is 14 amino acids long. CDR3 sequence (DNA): TGTGCCAGCAGCTCGGACATGTGGGATGAAAAACTGTTTTTT. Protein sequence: CASSSDMWDEKLFF.

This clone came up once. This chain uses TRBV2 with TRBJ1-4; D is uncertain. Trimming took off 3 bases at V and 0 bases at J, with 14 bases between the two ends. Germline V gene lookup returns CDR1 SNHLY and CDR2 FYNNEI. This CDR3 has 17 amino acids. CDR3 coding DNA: TGTGCCAGCAGTGACGGCGGCTGGTTGGCAACTAATGAAAAACTGTTTTTT. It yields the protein CASSDGGWLATNEKLFF.

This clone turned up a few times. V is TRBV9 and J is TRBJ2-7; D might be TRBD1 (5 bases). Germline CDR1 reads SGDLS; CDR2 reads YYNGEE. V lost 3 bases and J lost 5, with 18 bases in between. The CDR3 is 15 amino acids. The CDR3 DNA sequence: TGTGCCAGCAGCGCGCAAGGGGTTACAATTCACGAGCAGTACTTC. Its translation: CASSAQGVTIHEQYF.

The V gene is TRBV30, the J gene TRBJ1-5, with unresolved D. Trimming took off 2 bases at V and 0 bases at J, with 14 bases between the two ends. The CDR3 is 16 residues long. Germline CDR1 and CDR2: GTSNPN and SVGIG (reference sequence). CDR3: CAWSPEGRSSNQPQHF. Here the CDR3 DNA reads TGTGCCTGGAGTCCTGAGGGCAGGAGTAGCAATCAGCCCCAGCATTTT.

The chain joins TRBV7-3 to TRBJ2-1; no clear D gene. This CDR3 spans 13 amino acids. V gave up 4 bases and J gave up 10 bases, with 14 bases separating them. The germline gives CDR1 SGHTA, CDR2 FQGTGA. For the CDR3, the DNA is TGTGCCAGCAGCTCAACCCCCCTCGGGGAGCAGTTCTTC. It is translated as CASSSTPLGEQFF.

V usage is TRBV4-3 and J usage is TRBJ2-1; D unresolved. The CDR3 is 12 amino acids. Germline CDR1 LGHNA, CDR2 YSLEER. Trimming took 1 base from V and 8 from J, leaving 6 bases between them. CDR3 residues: CASSQGAHEQFF. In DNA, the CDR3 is TGCGCCAGCAGCCAAGGGGCACATGAGCAGTTCTTC.

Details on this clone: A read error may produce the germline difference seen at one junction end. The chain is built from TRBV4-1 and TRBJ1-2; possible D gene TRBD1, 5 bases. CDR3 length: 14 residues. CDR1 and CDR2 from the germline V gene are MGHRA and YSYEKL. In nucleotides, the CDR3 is TGCGCCAGCAGCAAAGAACAGGTGAACTATGGCTACACCTTC. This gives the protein CASSKEQVNYGYTF.

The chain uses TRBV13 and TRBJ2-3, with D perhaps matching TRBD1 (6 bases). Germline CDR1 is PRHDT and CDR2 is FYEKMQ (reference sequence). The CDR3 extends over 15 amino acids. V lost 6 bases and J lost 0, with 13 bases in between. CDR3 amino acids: CASSLTGSSTDTQYF. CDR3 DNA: TGTGCCAGCAGTCTCACAGGGTCTAGCACAGATACGCAGTATTTT. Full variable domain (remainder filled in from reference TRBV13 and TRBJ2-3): AAGVIQSPRHLIKEKRETATLKCYPIPRHDTVYWYQQGPGQDPQFLISFYEKMQSDKGSIPDRFSAQQFSDYHSELNMSSLELGDSALYFCASSLTGSSTDTQYFGPGTRLTVL.

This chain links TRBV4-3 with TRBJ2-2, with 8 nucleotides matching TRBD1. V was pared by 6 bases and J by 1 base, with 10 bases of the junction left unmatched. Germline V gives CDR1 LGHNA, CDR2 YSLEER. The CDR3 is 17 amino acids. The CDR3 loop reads CASSPMAGQGNTGELFF. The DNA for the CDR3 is TGCGCCAGCAGTCCCATGGCCGGACAGGGGAACACCGGGGAGCTGTTTTTT.